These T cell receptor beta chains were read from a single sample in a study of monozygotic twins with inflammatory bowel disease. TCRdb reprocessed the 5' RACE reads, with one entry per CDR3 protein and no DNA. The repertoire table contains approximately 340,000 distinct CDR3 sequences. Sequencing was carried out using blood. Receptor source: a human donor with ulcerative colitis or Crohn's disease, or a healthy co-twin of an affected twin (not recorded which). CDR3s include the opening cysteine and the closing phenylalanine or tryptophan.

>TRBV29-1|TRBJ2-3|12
CSVCGDTDTQYF
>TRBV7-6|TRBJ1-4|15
CASSPFWGTNEKLFF
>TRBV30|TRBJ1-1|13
CAWKPGSRNEAFF
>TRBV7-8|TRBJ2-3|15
CASRWTSGRTDTQYF
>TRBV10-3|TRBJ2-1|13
CATLPRLERPQFF
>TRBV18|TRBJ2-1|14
CASSPGTPRDEQFF
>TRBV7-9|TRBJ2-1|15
CASIDRDREYNEQFF
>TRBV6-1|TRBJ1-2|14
CASSETGGNYGYTF
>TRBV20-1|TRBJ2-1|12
CSAFTGGNEQFF
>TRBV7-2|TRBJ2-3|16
CASSLRWSGGADTQYF
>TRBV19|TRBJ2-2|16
CASKDDPGLLTGELFF
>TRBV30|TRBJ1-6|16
CAWRPGPRNYNSPLHF
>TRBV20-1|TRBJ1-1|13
CSARPEGRDKAFF
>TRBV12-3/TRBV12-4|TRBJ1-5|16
CASSTSTGSNNQPQHF
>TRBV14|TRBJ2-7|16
CASSQELAGGGYEQYF
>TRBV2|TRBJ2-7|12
CASSADFYEQYF
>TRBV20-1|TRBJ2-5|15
CSVPELAGAGETQYF
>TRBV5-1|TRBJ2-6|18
CASSVSGTYLSGANVLTF
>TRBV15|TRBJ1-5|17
CATSPLDSEVYNQPQHF
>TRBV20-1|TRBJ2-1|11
CSASELNEQFF
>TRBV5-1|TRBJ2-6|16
CASSNAPSSGANVLTF
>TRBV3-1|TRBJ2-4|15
CASSQFGTGGNIQYF
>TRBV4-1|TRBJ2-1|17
CASSQPHSIKVINEQFF
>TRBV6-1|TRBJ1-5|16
CASRRTGGTSNQPQHF
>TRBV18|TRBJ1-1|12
CASSGQNTEAFF
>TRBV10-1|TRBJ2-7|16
CASSTARTPGIYEQYF
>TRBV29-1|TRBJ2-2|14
CSVGTRIVGGELFF
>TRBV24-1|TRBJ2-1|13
CATSLGAEDEQFF
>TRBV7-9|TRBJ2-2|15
CASSRGTGNTGELFF
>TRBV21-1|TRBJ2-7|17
CASSKAGGFTPSYEQYF
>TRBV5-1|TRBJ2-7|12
CASSIPGSEQYF
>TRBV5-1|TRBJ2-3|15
CASSLDRAVTDTQYF
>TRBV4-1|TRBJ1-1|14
CASRRDFLNTEAFF
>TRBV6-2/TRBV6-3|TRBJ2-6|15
CASSSTGTGANVLTF
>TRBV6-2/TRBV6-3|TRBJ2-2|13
CASSIRAPGELFF